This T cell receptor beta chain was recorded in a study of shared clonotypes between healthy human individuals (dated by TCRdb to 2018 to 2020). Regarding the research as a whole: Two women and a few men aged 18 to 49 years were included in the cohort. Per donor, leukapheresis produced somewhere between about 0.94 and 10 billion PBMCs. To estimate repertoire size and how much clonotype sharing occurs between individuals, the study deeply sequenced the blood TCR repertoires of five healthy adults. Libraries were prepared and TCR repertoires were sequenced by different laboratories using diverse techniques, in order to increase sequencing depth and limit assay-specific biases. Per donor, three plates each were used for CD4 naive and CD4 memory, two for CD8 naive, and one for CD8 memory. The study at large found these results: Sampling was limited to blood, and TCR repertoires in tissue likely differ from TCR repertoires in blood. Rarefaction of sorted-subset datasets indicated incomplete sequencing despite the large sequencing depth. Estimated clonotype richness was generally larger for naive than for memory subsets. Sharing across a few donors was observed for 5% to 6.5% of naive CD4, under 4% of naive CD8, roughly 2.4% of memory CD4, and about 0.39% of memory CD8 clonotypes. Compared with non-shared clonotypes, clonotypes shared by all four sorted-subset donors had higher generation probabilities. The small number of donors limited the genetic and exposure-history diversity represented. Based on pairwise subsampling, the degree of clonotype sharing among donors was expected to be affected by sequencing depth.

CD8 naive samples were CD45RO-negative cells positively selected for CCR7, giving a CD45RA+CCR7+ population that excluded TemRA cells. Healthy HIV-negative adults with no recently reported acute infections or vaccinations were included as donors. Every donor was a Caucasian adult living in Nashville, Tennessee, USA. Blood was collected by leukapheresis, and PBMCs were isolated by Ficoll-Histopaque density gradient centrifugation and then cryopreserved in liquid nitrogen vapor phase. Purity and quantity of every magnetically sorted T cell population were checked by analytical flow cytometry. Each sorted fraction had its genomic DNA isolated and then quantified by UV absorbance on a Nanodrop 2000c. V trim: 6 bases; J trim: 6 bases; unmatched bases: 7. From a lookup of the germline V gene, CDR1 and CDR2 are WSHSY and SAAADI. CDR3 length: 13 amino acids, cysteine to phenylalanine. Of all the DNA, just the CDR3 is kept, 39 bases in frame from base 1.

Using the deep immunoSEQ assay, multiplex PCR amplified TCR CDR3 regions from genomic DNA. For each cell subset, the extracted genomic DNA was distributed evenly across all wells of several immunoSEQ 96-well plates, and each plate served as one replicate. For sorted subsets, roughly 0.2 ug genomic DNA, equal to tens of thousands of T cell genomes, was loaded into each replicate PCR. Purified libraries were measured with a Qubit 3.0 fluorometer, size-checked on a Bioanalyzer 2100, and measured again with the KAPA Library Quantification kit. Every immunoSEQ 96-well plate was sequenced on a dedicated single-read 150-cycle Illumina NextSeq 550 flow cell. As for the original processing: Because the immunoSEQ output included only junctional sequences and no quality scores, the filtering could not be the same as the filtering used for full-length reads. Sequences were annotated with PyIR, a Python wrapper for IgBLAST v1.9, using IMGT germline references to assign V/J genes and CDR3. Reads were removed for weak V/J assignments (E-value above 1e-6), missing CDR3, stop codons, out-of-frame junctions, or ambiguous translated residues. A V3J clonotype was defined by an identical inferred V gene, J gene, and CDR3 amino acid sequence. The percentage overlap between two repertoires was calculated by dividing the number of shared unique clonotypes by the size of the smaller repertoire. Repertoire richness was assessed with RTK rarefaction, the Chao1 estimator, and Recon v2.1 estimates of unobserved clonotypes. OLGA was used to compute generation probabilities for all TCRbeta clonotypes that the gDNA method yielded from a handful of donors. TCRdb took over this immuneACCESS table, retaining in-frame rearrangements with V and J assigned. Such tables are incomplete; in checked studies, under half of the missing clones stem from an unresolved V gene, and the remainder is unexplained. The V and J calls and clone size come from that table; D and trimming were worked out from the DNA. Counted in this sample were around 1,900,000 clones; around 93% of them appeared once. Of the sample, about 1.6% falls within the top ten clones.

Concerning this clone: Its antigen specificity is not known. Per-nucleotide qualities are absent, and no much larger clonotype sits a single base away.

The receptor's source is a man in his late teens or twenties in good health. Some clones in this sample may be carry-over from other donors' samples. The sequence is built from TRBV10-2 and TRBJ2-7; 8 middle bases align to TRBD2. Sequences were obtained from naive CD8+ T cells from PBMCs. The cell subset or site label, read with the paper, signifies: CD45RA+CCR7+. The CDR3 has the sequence CASRGGLVGEQYF. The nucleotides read TGCGCCAGCAGGGGGGGACTAGTCGGCGAGCAGTACTTC.